These 15 T cell receptor beta chains share one sample of origin, sequenced in a study of cytomegalovirus exposure and HLA in healthy donors. Primers included in the PCR were 60 Vbeta and 13 Jbeta primers. Sequencing used immunoSEQ multiplex PCR; TCRdb keeps in-frame clones, though not all of them. The sample table includes 53,000 or so clones. Sequencing input: PBMCs. These receptors were taken from a man in his late teens or twenties in good health and CMV-seropositive.

This CDR3 is CASSRWGGTDGYTF. The CDR3 DNA reads TGCGCCAGCAGCCGATGGGGAGGGACGGATGGCTACACCTTC. The rearrangement uses TRBV4-1 and TRBJ1-2, with D possibly matching TRBD1 (5 bases). V gave up 4 bases and J gave up 6 bases, with 15 bases separating them. The germline gives CDR1 MGHRA, CDR2 YSYEKL. The CDR3 totals 14 residues.

The chain links TRBV2 to TRBJ2-3, with 11 nucleotides matching TRBD2. This CDR3 has 17 residues. Germline assignment: CDR1 SNHLY and CDR2 FYNNEI. V shed 4 bases and J 6 bases; nucleotides not matched to a gene: 12. The CDR3 sequence: CASSGLAGGFLADTQYF. DNA of the CDR3: TGTGCCAGCAGTGGGCTAGCGGGAGGATTTCTAGCCGATACGCAGTATTTT. The whole variable domain, remainder taken from reference TRBV2 and TRBJ2-3, is EPEVTQTPSHQVTQMGQEVILRCVPISNHLYFYWYRQILGQKVEFLVSFYNNEISEKSEIFDDQFSVERPDGSNFTLKIRSTKLEDSAMYFCASSGLAGGFLADTQYFGPGTRLTVL.

V is TRBV6-1 and J is TRBJ1-1; no firm D call. Germline values: CDR1 MNHNS, CDR2 SASEGT. Trimming left V 3 bases short and J 0 bases short, with 5 bases between. The CDR3 has 13 residues. For the CDR3, the DNA is TGTGCCAGCAGTGACAAAATGAACACTGAAGCTTTCTTT. It is translated as CASSDKMNTEAFF.

The V gene is TRBV5-1, the J gene TRBJ2-5; TRBD2 matches at 11 bases. The J call is in doubt because the DNA end fits TRBJ2-7 better. Germline V CDR1 and CDR2: SGHRS, YFSETQ. The CDR3 totals 15 residues. Here the CDR3 reads CASSPGTSGFYEQYF. CDR3 nucleotides: TGCGCCAGCAGCCCCGGGACTAGCGGTTTCTACGAGCAGTACTTC.

The chain couples TRBV27 to TRBJ2-7; 10 bases align to TRBD2. There are 15 residues in the CDR3. Germline V gene lookup returns CDR1 MNHEY and CDR2 SMNVEV (reference sequence). V gave up 8 bases and J gave up 0 bases; unmatched junction bases: 7. The CDR3 is CASGPSGRGSYEQYF. CDR3 bases: TGTGCCAGCGGTCCTAGCGGGAGAGGCTCCTACGAGCAGTACTTC.

This chain connects TRBV5-4 to TRBJ2-5; 9 bases agree with TRBD2. With V trimmed by 0 bases and J by 5 bases, 5 bases remained unmatched. Germline assignment: CDR1 SGHNT and CDR2 YYREEE (reference sequence). The CDR3 runs to 15 residues. CDR3: CASSLGGTSLETQYF. In DNA, the CDR3 is TGTGCCAGCAGCTTGGGAGGGACTAGCCTCGAGACCCAGTACTTC.

The rearrangement uses TRBV29-1 and TRBJ1-2; D is unresolved. Germline V gives CDR1 SQVTM, CDR2 ANQGSEA. The CDR3 has 14 residues. Trimming left V 0 bases short and J 1 base short, with 9 bases between. The CDR3 here is CSVEERSVNYGYTF. The CDR3 DNA reads TGCAGCGTTGAAGAGCGGTCAGTTAACTATGGCTACACCTTC.

This chain joins TRBV5-1 and TRBJ2-5; D is unclear. The germline V and J ends were trimmed by 0 bases and 1 base, with 4 bases remaining between them. The CDR3 totals 13 residues. Germline V gene data show CDR1 as SGHRS and CDR2 as YFSETQ. CDR3 amino acids: CASSLARQETQYF. The CDR3 bases are TGCGCCAGCAGCTTGGCGCGCCAAGAGACCCAGTACTTC.

This chain links TRBV7-3 with TRBJ1-1, with TRBD1 identical over 8 bases. The CDR3 totals 13 residues. CDR1 is SGHTA, CDR2 FQGTGA, per germline. V gave up 5 bases and J gave up 12 bases; unmatched junction bases: 11. CDR3 DNA: TGTGCCAGCAGCCCGGACCGACAGGGGCGGCCTTTCTTT. Its translation is CASSPDRQGRPFF.

The CDR3 sequence: CASSSGQYGYGYTF. CDR3 sequence (DNA): TGTGCCAGCAGCTCAGGACAGTACGGCTATGGCTACACCTTC. This chain connects TRBV7-9 to TRBJ1-2; TRBD1 is a possible D gene (6 bases). Germline CDR1 SEHNR, CDR2 FQNEAQ (reference sequence). The CDR3 is 14 amino acids. The V end lost 4 bases, the J end lost 4 bases, and 13 bases lay between the germline ends.

For the CDR3, the DNA is TGTGCCTGCCGATCGAGGGTAACGGGAAACACCATATATTTT. Protein: CACRSRVTGNTIYF. The rearrangement uses TRBV30 and TRBJ1-3; D uncertain. The CDR3 has 14 amino acids. Trimming shortened V by 6 bases and J by 4 bases, and 16 bases separated the two germline ends. Germline V gene data show CDR1 as GTSNPN and CDR2 as SVGIG (reference sequence).

This chain links TRBV30 with TRBJ1-2; 7 bases are shared with TRBD1. Trimming at V came to 2 bases and at J to 2 bases, leaving 2 bases not matched to a gene. This CDR3 comprises 13 residues. Germline V CDR1 and CDR2: GTSNPN, SVGIG (reference sequence). CDR3 residues: CAWSLQGNYGYTF. DNA of the CDR3: TGTGCCTGGAGTCTACAGGGGAACTATGGCTACACCTTC.

V and J are TRBV11-1 and TRBJ2-7; 9 positions match TRBD2. Germline lookup yields CDR1 SGHAT and CDR2 FQDESV (reference sequence). Trimming took 1 base from V and 2 from J; bases not matched to a gene: 3. This CDR3 region has 15 residues. CDR3 nucleotide sequence: TGTGCCAGCAGCTTAGGAGCTAGCGGGGCCTACGAGCAGTACTTC. It yields the protein CASSLGASGAYEQYF.

The chain has TRBV11-3 and TRBJ1-1; 8 bases agree with TRBD1. V lost 6 bases to trimming and J lost 0 bases; unmatched junction nucleotides: 9. This CDR3 has 16 residues. Germline CDR1 and CDR2: SGHNT and YENEEA. The CDR3 DNA follows: TGTGCCAGCAGAGCTCCGGACAGGGCATTGAACACTGAAGCTTTCTTT. Its protein product is CASRAPDRALNTEAFF. The entire variable domain, with the rest obtained from reference TRBV11-3 and TRBJ1-1, is as follows: EAGVVQSPRYKIIEKKQPVAFWCNPISGHNTLYWYLQNLGQGPELLIRYENEEAVDDSQLPKDRFSAERLKGVDSTLKIQPAELGDSAVYLCASRAPDRALNTEAFFGQGTRLTVV.

CDR3 residues: CASSSGQGSEVAFF. The CDR3 DNA reads TGTGCCAGCAGCTCGGGACAGGGGAGCGAAGTAGCTTTCTTT. The chain joins TRBV5-8 to TRBJ1-1; TRBD1 matches at 10 bases. The V gene end was trimmed by 3 bases and the J gene end by 10 bases; junction bases not matched to a gene: 9. This CDR3 has 14 amino acids. Per the germline V gene, CDR1 is SGHTS and CDR2 is YDEGEE.